This T cell receptor beta chain was recovered during a study of blood T cell repertoires in COVID-19. Background on the study: From the United States, Italy and Spain came samples of acute and convalescent COVID-19. The analysed material was cDNA or gDNA that came from T cells, B-cell-depleted T cells, or PBMCs.

The CDR3 consists of 14 residues. V lost 6 bases to trimming and J lost 4 bases, with 14 bases between them. Germline-derived CDR1 and CDR2 are MNHEY and SVGAGI. Per the study methods: Amplification of reference gene primers was used by the study to estimate nucleated cell counts. The data were produced by immunoSEQ multiplex PCR, yet TCRdb's version contains in-frame clones alone and is incomplete. V and J calls and clone size follow that table, whereas D and trimming were derived from the DNA. There are tens of thousands of clones in the sample; approximately 90% occur only once, and approximately 19% lies in the top ten.

This TCR came from a man aged 65-85 years with acute or convalescent COVID-19. The chain couples TRBV6-5 to TRBJ2-3, with D possibly being TRBD2 (6 bases). The sample taken for sequencing was peripheral blood. The CDR3 nucleotides read TGTGCCAGCAGAAGACTAGGCCCAGCAGATACGCAGTATTTT. Translated, it gives CASRRLGPADTQYF.